Sequencing of this T cell receptor beta chain was carried out in a study of shared clonotypes between healthy human individuals. The data were produced by immunoSEQ multiplex PCR, yet TCRdb's version contains in-frame clones alone and is incomplete. The sample has more than 400,000 clones; approximately 78% are singletons. This CDR3 spans 17 amino acids. With 1 base removed from V and 4 bases from J, the gap between germline ends came to 15 bases. The germline CDR1 and CDR2 sequences are SGHDT and YYEEEE. This chain connects TRBV5-6 to TRBJ2-6, with D possibly TRBD1 on 6 matching bases. This receptor was identified in a middle-aged woman in good health. Some clones in this sample may be carry-over from other donors' samples. Sequencing used PBMCs. The CDR3: CASSLWHRAAGANVLTF. CDR3 nucleotide sequence: TGTGCCAGCAGCTTGTGGCACAGGGCGGCCGGGGCCAACGTCCTGACTTTC.